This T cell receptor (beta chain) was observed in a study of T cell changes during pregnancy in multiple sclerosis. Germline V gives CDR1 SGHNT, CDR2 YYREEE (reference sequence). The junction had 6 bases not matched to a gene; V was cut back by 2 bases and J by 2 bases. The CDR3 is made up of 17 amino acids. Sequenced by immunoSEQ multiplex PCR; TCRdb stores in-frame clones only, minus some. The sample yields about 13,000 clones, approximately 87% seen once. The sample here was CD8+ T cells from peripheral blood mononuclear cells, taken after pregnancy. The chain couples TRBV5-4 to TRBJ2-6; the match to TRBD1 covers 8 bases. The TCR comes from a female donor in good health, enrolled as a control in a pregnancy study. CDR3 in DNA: TGTGCCAGCAGCTTAGACAGGGGAGATGCTGGGGCCAACGTCCTGACTTTC. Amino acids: CASSLDRGDAGANVLTF.